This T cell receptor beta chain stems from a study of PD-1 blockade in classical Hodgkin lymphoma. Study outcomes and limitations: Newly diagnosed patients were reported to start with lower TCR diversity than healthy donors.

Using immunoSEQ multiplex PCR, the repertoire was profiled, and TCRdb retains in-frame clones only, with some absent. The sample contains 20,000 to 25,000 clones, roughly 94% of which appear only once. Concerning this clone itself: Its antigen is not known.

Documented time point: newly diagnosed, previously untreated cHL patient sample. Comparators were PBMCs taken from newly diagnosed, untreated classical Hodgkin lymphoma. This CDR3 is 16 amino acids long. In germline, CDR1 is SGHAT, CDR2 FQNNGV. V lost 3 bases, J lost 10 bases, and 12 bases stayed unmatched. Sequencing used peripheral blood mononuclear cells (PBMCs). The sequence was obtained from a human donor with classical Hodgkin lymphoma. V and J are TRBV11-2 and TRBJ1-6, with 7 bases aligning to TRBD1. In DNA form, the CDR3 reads TGTGCCAGCAGCTTCTCAGGACAGGAGGGCCGGTCACCCCTCCACTTT. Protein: CASSFSGQEGRSPLHF.